What follows are 27 T cell receptor beta chains derived from one specimen sequenced in a study of radiotherapy plus CTLA-4 blockade in lung cancer. Libraries were prepared by immunoSEQ multiplex PCR; TCRdb keeps only in-frame clonotypes and omits some of them. In the table there are about 46,000 clones, approximately 80% of which are singletons. Sequenced here: peripheral blood, sampled from a patient treated with radiotherapy plus ipilimumab. The receptor set was obtained from a human donor with non-small cell lung cancer whose response to radiotherapy plus ipilimumab could not be evaluated.

The genes are TRBV19 and TRBJ1-5; 9 positions agree with TRBD1. CDR3 length equals 16 residues. The ends lost 5 bases at V and 3 bases at J; junction bases unmatched: 8. Per the germline V gene, CDR1 is LNHDA and CDR2 is SQIVND (reference sequence). The CDR3 DNA sequence: TGTGCCAGTAGTCCGTTGACAGGGGGATACAATCAGCCCCAGCATTTT. It encodes CASSPLTGGYNQPQHF.

The V gene is TRBV5-1, the J gene TRBJ2-7; maybe TRBD2 (5 bases). Trimming took off 0 bases at V and 6 bases at J, with 10 bases between the two ends. Germline assignment: CDR1 SGHRS and CDR2 YFSETQ. This CDR3 has 13 residues. As DNA, the CDR3 is TGCGCCAGCAGCTTGGGTCCAGGACTCGAGCAGTACTTC. It yields the protein CASSLGPGLEQYF. The entire variable domain, with the rest obtained from reference TRBV5-1 and TRBJ2-7, is as follows: KAGVTQTPRYLIKTRGQQVTLSCSPISGHRSVSWYQQTPGQGLQFLFEYFSETQRNKGNFPGRFSGRQFSNSRSEMNVSTLELGDSALYLCASSLGPGLEQYFGPGTRLTVT.

V gene TRBV7-2 combines with J gene TRBJ2-5, with TRBD2 matching over 9 bases. The CDR3 is 15 residues long. CDR1 SGHTA and CDR2 FQGNSA come from the germline V gene. V was pared by 4 bases and J by 1 base, with 4 bases of the junction left unmatched. CDR3 in amino acids: CASSSGTSLQETQYF. In nucleotides, the CDR3 is TGTGCCAGCAGCTCAGGGACTAGCCTCCAAGAGACCCAGTACTTC.

The chain joins TRBV5-4 to TRBJ2-3; D is unclear. Germline loops: CDR1 SGHNT, CDR2 YYREEE (reference sequence). The V gene lost 1 base and the J gene lost 7 bases, with 7 bases spanning the gap. The CDR3 contains 12 residues. The CDR3 sequence: CASSLLANTQYF. The CDR3 DNA is TGTGCCAGCAGCTTGTTGGCAAATACGCAGTATTTT.

The chain employs TRBV7-3 and TRBJ2-7, with 8 nucleotides matching TRBD2. V trimming: 2 bases; J trimming: 0 bases; junction bases outside the gene matches: 3. CDR3 length equals 15 residues. Germline lookup yields CDR1 SGHTA and CDR2 FQGTGA. The DNA of the CDR3 is TGTGCCAGCAGCTTAGCACGGGGGGGCTCCTACGAGCAGTACTTC. Translation gives CASSLARGGSYEQYF.

The chain couples TRBV28 to TRBJ1-5; no definite D call. The CDR3 loop spans 12 amino acids. Germline assignment: CDR1 MDHEN and CDR2 SYDVKM. The V gene lost 5 bases and the J gene lost 4 bases, with 6 bases spanning the gap. CDR3 DNA sequence: TGTGCCAGCAGTCCGGTAAATCAGCCCCAGCATTTT. Protein product: CASSPVNQPQHF.

The V gene is TRBV9, the J gene TRBJ2-2, with TRBD2 identical over 12 bases. Per the germline V gene, CDR1 is SGDLS and CDR2 is YYNGEE. There are 16 residues in the CDR3. V shed 2 bases and J 4 bases; nucleotides not matched to a gene: 3. The CDR3 coding sequence is TGTGCCAGCAGCGTCACTAGCGGGGGGCCCACCGGGGAGCTGTTTTTT. It translates to CASSVTSGGPTGELFF.

This chain uses TRBV7-2 with TRBJ2-5, with a tentative D call TRBD2 (7 bases). Germline CDR1 SGHTA, CDR2 FQGNSA. This CDR3 is built from 14 residues. Trimming left V 3 bases short and J 5 bases short, with 13 bases between. CDR3 region: CASSFAGAGETQYF. Written as DNA, the CDR3 is TGTGCCAGCAGCTTCGCGGGGGCGGGGGAGACCCAGTACTTC.

This chain links TRBV7-9 with TRBJ2-3; maybe TRBD2 (6 bases). This CDR3 has 13 residues. V was cut by 5 bases and J by 11 bases, with 17 bases left in between. Germline loops: CDR1 SEHNR, CDR2 FQNEAQ (reference sequence). The CDR3 DNA reads as TGTGCCAGCAGCGGATGGGACTCCCTCGGGCAGTATTTT. This translates into CASSGWDSLGQYF.

The gene calls are TRBV28 and TRBJ1-5, with a tentative D call TRBD1 (6 bases). Trimming removed 6 bases at V and 0 bases at J, with 12 bases between. Germline V gene lookup returns CDR1 MDHEN and CDR2 SYDVKM. This CDR3 comprises 15 residues. The CDR3 DNA is TGTGCCAGCAGACGGGACACGAATAGCAATCAGCCCCAGCATTTT. It codes for CASRRDTNSNQPQHF.

The CDR3 region has the DNA TGTGCCAGCAGTGGGGGGGGGACAGGCAATTCACCCCTCCACTTT. The encoded protein is CASSGGGTGNSPLHF. This rearrangement joins TRBV28 to TRBJ1-6, with 8 bases that match TRBD1. Germline assignment: CDR1 MDHEN and CDR2 SYDVKM. The CDR3 contains 15 residues. Trimming removed 5 bases from V and 7 bases from J; junction bases left unmatched: 7. The whole variable domain, remainder taken from reference TRBV28 and TRBJ1-6, is DVKVTQSSRYLVKRTGEKVFLECVQDMDHENMFWYRQDPGLGLRLIYFSYDVKMKEKGDIPEGYSVSREKKERFSLILESASTNQTSMYLCASSGGGTGNSPLHFGNGTRLTVT.

This chain joins TRBV18 and TRBJ2-7; TRBD1 aligns across 7 bases. From germline, CDR1 is KGHSH and CDR2 LQKENI. The length of the CDR3 is 14 residues. After removal of 3 bases from V and 6 bases from J, the junction contained 8 bases not matched to a gene. CDR3 nucleotides: TGTGCCAGCTCACCGGTGGCAGGGGGTTGCGAGCAGTACTTC. Amino acid sequence: CASSPVAGGCEQYF.

The chain joins TRBV7-2 to TRBJ1-2, with 7 bases matching TRBD1. The ends lost 5 bases at V and 5 bases at J; junction bases unmatched: 5. CDR3 size: 13 residues. Germline V gene sequence: CDR1 SGHTA, CDR2 FQGNSA. The CDR3, as DNA: TGTGCCAGCAGCGTGGGACAGCCTTATGGCTACACCTTC. It encodes CASSVGQPYGYTF.

The J gene is TRBJ1-3, the V gene TRBV27; 8 bases are shared with TRBD1. The ends lost 5 bases at V and 4 bases at J; junction bases unmatched: 4. Germline V gene sequence: CDR1 MNHEY, CDR2 SMNVEV (reference sequence). The CDR3 is 14 residues long. CDR3 in DNA: TGTGCCAGCAGTCAGGACAGGGTAGGAAACACCATATATTTT. Residues: CASSQDRVGNTIYF.

The chain couples TRBV7-6 to TRBJ2-7; D might be TRBD1 (6 bases). The germline V and J ends were trimmed by 5 bases and 0 bases, with 17 bases remaining between them. Germline CDR1 is SGHVS and CDR2 is FNYEAQ. This CDR3 contains 16 residues. In DNA, the CDR3 is TGTGCCAGCAGCCCTGGACAGTCTACGAGCTCCTACGAGCAGTACTTC. Residues: CASSPGQSTSSYEQYF.

The chain combines TRBV25-1 with TRBJ2-5, with TRBD1 identical over 11 bases. There are 16 residues in the CDR3. The ends lost 2 bases at V and 1 base at J; junction bases unmatched: 3. The V gene's germline CDR1 is MGHDK and CDR2 SYGVNS. The CDR3 sequence is CASSEIGTGGQETQYF. The CDR3 bases are TGTGCCAGCAGTGAAATCGGGACAGGGGGCCAAGAGACCCAGTACTTC. The whole variable domain, remainder taken from reference TRBV25-1 and TRBJ2-5, is EADIYQTPRYLVIGTGKKITLECSQTMGHDKMYWYQQDPGMELHLIHYSYGVNSTEKGDLSSESTVSRIRTEHFPLTLESARPSHTSQYLCASSEIGTGGQETQYFGPGTRLLVL.

The genes are TRBV2 and TRBJ2-7, with a weak D call TRBD2 (7 bases). Trimming removed 6 bases from V and 3 bases from J, with 18 bases in between. The CDR3 covers 15 residues. Germline V gene lookup returns CDR1 SNHLY and CDR2 FYNNEI. The CDR3 nucleotides read TGTGCCAGCAGCAGGGAGGGGGGAGGTCGCTACGAGCAGTACTTC. This encodes CASSREGGGRYEQYF.

In its sample, this clone was seen once. V gene TRBV7-3 combines with J gene TRBJ2-7; D uncertain. V was shortened by 1 base and J by 4 bases, with 5 bases between the two germline ends. CDR3 length: 12 residues. The germline gives CDR1 SGHTA, CDR2 FQGTGA. The CDR3 DNA is TGTGCCAGCAGCTTAAGTGCGTACGAGCAGTACTTC. It specifies CASSLSAYEQYF.

The chain is built from TRBV6-1 and TRBJ2-1, with 8 bases fitting TRBD1. The CDR3 length is 14 residues. V was clipped by 5 bases and J by 7 bases; unmatched bases: 7. In germline, CDR1 is MNHNS, CDR2 SASEGT. CDR3 region: CASSTIRGLNEQFF. The CDR3 coding sequence is TGTGCCAGCAGTACAATCAGGGGGCTAAATGAGCAGTTCTTC.

The chain uses TRBV4-3 and TRBJ1-2; D unresolved. This CDR3 spans 15 amino acids. CDR1 LGHNA and CDR2 YSLEER come from the germline V gene. Between the trimmed V and J ends, which lost 1 base and 5 bases, there was a span of 14 bases. Written as DNA, the CDR3 is TGCGCCAGCAGCCAAGCGGACTGGGCGCGGTATGGCTACACCTTC. Protein sequence: CASSQADWARYGYTF.

The rearrangement uses TRBV5-5 and TRBJ1-2; TRBD1 aligns across 7 bases. CDR3 length equals 15 residues. V was clipped by 0 bases and J by 8 bases; unmatched bases: 10. Germline V CDR1 and CDR2: SGHKS, YYEKEE (reference sequence). CDR3 DNA: TGTGCCAGCAGCTTGGAAGGGACAGCGGTTGGGGGCTACACCTTC. Protein: CASSLEGTAVGGYTF.

The count of this clone is one. This chain connects TRBV29-1 to TRBJ1-2, with 7 bases matching TRBD1. Trimming at V came to 6 bases and at J to 4 bases, leaving 11 bases not matched to a gene. This CDR3 has 14 amino acids. CDR1 and CDR2 from the germline V gene are SQVTM and ANQGSEA. CDR3: CSVVKGAVGYGYTF. In DNA form, the CDR3 reads TGCAGCGTAGTGAAGGGGGCGGTGGGCTATGGCTACACCTTC.

The count of this clone is one. The chain recombines TRBV5-1 with TRBJ2-2; 9 bases fit TRBD2. Germline values: CDR1 SGHRS, CDR2 YFSETQ. J lost 1 base, V lost 4 bases, and 2 bases had no gene match. CDR3 length: 15 amino acids. The CDR3 sequence: CASSMTSGNTGELFF. In DNA, the CDR3 is TGCGCCAGCAGCATGACTAGCGGGAACACCGGGGAGCTGTTTTTT.

The rearrangement uses TRBV15 and TRBJ1-1; TRBD1 matches 7 bases. V shed 5 bases and J 11 bases; nucleotides not matched to a gene: 11. Germline values: CDR1 LNHNV, CDR2 YYDKDF (reference sequence). The CDR3 totals 13 residues. CDR3 protein: CATSGDVDRAAFF. CDR3 nucleotide sequence: TGTGCCACCAGCGGGGACGTAGACAGGGCGGCTTTCTTT.

This chain joins TRBV28 and TRBJ1-2; 8 positions agree with TRBD1. CDR1 and CDR2 from the germline V gene are MDHEN and SYDVKM. J lost 8 bases, V lost 3 bases, and 5 bases had no gene match. This CDR3 is built from 13 residues. As DNA, the CDR3 is TGTGCCAGCAGTTTCGGACAGGGTTACGGCTACACCTTC. Translation: CASSFGQGYGYTF.

This clone occurred once. This sequence joins TRBV5-1 and TRBJ2-3; 8 bases line up with TRBD2. CDR1 SGHRS and CDR2 YFSETQ come from the germline V gene. CDR3 size: 18 residues. The trim removed 0 bases at V and 3 bases at J, leaving 12 bases unmatched. For the CDR3, the DNA is TGCGCCAGCAGCTTGGCCGGGGGGGGGTTACTTGCTACAGATACGCAGTATTTT. Translating it yields CASSLAGGGLLATDTQYF.

This chain joins TRBV18 and TRBJ2-2; D possibly corresponds to TRBD2 (5 bases). Germline-derived CDR1 and CDR2 are KGHSH and LQKENI. The CDR3 spans 14 residues. V was clipped by 5 bases and J by 8 bases, with 15 bases between them. CDR3 sequence: CASSDGPLAGELFF. The DNA for the CDR3 is TGTGCCAGCTCAGACGGACCCCTAGCAGGGGAGCTGTTTTTT.